Detailed here is one T cell receptor (beta chain). Repertoires were generated with immunoSEQ multiplex PCR, while TCRdb's copy carries only in-frame clones and drops some. The table lists 95,000 to 150,000 clones, 85% to 90% of them singletons. The germline CDR1 and CDR2 sequences are KGHSH and LQKENI. V gave up 5 bases and J gave up 5 bases; unmatched junction bases: 3. The CDR3 totals 13 residues. The data belong to a study of blood T cell repertoires in COVID-19. Study summary: PBMCs, B-cell-depleted T cells, or T cells provided the cDNA or gDNA that made up the material.

The specimen sequenced was peripheral blood. This clonotype originated in a man between 70 and 80 years old with active or convalescent COVID-19. The chain is built from TRBV18 and TRBJ1-5; 7 positions match TRBD1. The CDR3 here is CASSNGQDQPQHF. The CDR3 bases are TGTGCCAGCTCAAATGGACAGGATCAGCCCCAGCATTTT.